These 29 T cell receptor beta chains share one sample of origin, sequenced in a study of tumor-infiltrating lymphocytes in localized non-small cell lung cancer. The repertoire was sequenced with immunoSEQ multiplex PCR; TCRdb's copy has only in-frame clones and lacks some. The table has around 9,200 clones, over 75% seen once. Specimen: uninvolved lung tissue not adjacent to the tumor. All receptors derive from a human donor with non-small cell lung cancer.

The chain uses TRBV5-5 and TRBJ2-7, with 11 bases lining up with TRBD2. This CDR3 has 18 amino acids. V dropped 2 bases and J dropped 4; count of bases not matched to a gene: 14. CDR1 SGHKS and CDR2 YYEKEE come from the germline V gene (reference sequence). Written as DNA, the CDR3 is TGTGCCAGCAGCTTATTACTAGCGGGAGATAGGATAAGGTACGAGCAGTACTTC. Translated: CASSLLLAGDRIRYEQYF.

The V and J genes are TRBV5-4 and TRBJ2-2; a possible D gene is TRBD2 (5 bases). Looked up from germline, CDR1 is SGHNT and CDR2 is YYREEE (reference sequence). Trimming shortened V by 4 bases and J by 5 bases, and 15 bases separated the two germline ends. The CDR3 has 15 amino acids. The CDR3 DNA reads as TGTGCCAGCAGCCAGGCCGGCGGCGGGACCGGGGAGCTGTTTTTT. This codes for CASSQAGGGTGELFF.

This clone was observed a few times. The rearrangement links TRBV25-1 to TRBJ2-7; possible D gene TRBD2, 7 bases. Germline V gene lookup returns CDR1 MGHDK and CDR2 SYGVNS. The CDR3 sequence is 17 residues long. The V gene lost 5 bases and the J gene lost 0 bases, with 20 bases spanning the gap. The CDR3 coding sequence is TGTGCCAGCAGTAACTCCTGGGGGGGCTTGAGCTCCTACGAGCAGTACTTC. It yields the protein CASSNSWGGLSSYEQYF.

The CDR3 sequence: CASSLGSNTEAFF. Here the CDR3 DNA reads TGTGCCAGCAGCTTAGGTTCGAACACTGAAGCTTTCTTT. This rearrangement joins TRBV7-2 to TRBJ1-1; D gene ambiguous. V lost 1 base to trimming and J lost 1 base, with 4 bases between them. Germline CDR1 reads SGHTA; CDR2 reads FQGNSA. The CDR3 sequence is 13 residues long.

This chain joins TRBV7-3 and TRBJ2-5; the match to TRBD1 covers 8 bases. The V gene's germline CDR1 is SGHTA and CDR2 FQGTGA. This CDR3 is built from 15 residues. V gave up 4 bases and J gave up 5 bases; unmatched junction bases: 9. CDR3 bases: TGTGCCAGCAGCTCGGGACAGGCGTCAAGGGAGACCCAGTACTTC. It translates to CASSSGQASRETQYF.

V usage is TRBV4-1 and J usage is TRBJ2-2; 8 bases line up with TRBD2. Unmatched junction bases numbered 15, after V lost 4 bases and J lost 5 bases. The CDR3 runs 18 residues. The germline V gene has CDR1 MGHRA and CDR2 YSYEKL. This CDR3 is CASSREPRASGWTGELFF. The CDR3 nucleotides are TGCGCCAGCAGCCGCGAACCACGGGCTAGCGGGTGGACCGGGGAGCTGTTTTTT.

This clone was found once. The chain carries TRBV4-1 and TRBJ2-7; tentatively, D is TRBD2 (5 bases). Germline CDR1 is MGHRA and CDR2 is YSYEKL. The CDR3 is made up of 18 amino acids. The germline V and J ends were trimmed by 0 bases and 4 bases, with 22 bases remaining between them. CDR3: CASSQDELTGRRPYEQYF. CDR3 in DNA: TGCGCCAGCAGCCAAGATGAGTTAACGGGAAGGCGGCCGTACGAGCAGTACTTC.

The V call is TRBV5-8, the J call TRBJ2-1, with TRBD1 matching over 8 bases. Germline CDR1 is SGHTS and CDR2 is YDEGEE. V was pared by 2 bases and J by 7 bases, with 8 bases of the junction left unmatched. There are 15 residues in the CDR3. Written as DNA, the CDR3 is TGTGCCAGCAGCTTAGGGCAGGGGGCAGGGAATGAGCAGTTCTTC. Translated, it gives CASSLGQGAGNEQFF.

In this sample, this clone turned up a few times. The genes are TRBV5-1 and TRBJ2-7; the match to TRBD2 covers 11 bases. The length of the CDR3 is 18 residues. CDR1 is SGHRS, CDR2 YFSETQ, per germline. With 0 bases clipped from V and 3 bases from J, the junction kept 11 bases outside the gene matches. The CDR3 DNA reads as TGCGCCAGCAGCTTGGCGCCCATACTAGCGGGGGTGAGCTACGAGCAGTACTTC. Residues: CASSLAPILAGVSYEQYF.

The CDR3 DNA reads TGTGCCAGCAGTTTATTTTTCGGGAGTGGTTCCTACGAGCAGTACTTC. It translates to CASSLFFGSGSYEQYF. The chain is built from TRBV27 and TRBJ2-7; TRBD2 is a possible D gene (6 bases). The CDR3 is 16 residues long. V was cut by 1 base and J by 1 base, with 14 bases left in between. Germline V gene lookup returns CDR1 MNHEY and CDR2 SMNVEV (reference sequence).

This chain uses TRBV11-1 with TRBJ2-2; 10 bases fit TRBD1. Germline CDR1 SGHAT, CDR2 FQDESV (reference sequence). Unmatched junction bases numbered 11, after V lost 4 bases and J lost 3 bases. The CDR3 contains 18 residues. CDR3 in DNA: TGTGCCAGCAGCTACGGGACAGGGGACCCAAGCGACACCGGGGAGCTGTTTTTT. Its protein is CASSYGTGDPSDTGELFF.

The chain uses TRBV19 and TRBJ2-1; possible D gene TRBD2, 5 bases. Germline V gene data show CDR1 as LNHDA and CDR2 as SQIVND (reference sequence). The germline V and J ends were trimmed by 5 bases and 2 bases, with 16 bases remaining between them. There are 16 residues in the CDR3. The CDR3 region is CASSHLGGGTYNEQFF. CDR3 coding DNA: TGTGCCAGTAGTCACCTAGGAGGAGGTACCTACAATGAGCAGTTCTTC.

Written as DNA, the CDR3 is TGTGCCAGCAGTTTAATGACTAGCGGGAGGGCCTTAGCCAAAAACATTCAGTACTTC. It translates to CASSLMTSGRALAKNIQYF. The V and J genes are TRBV28 and TRBJ2-4, with 14 bases lining up with TRBD2. Trimming took 2 bases from V and 0 from J; bases not matched to a gene: 6. CDR1 is MDHEN and CDR2 is SYDVKM in the germline V gene. The CDR3 consists of 19 residues.

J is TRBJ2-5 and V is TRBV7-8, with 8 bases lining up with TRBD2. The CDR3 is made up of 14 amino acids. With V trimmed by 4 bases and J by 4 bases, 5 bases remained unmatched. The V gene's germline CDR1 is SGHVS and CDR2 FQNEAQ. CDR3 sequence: CASSSRGGRETQYF. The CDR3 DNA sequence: TGTGCCAGCAGCTCACGCGGGGGGAGAGAGACCCAGTACTTC.

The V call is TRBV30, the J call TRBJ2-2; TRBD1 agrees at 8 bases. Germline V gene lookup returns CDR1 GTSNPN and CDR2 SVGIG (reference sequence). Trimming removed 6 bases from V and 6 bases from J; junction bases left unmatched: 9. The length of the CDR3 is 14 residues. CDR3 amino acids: CACQWTGRAGELFF. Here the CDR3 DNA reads TGTGCCTGCCAATGGACAGGGCGTGCCGGGGAGCTGTTTTTT.

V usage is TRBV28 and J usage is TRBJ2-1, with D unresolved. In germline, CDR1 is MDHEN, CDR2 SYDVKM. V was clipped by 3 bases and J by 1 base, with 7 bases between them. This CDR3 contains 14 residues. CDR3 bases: TGTGCCAGCAGTTTCTGGGAATCCTACAATGAGCAGTTCTTC. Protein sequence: CASSFWESYNEQFF.

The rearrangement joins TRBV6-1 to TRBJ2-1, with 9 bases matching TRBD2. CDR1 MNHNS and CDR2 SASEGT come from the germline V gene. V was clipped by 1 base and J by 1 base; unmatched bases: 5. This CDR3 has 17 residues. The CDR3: CASSEGGLAGSYNEQFF. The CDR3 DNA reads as TGTGCCAGCAGTGAAGGGGGGCTAGCGGGGTCCTACAATGAGCAGTTCTTC.

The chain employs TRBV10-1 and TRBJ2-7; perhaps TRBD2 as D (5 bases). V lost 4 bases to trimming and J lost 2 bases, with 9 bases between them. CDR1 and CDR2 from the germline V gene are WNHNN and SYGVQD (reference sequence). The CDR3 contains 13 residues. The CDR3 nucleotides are TGCGCCAGCAGTGTCCTAGCTCCCTACGAGCAGTACTTC. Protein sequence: CASSVLAPYEQYF.

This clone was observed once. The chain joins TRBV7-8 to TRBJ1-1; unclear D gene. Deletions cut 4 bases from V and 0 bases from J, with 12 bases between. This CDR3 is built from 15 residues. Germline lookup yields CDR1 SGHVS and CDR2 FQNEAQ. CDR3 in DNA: TGTGCCAGCAGCTCCCAGACCGTAATGAACACTGAAGCTTTCTTT. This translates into CASSSQTVMNTEAFF.

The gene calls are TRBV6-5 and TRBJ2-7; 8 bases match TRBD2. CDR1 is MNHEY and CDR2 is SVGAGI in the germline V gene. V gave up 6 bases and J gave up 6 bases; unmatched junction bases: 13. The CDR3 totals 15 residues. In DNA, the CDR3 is TGTGCCAGCAGGGGAGTAGGTGCGGGAGGTTTCGAGCAGTACTTC. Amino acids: CASRGVGAGGFEQYF.

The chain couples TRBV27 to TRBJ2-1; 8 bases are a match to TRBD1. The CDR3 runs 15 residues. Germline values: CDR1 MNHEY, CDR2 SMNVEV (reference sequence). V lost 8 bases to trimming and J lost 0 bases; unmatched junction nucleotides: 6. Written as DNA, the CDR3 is TGTGCCAGCGCGAACAGGGGGAGCTCCTACAATGAGCAGTTCTTC. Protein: CASANRGSSYNEQFF.

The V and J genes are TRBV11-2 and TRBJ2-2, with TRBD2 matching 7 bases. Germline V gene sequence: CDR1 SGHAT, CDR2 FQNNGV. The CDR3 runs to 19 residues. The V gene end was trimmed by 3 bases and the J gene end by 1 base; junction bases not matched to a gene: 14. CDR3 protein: CASSLLVSRAGKNTGELFF. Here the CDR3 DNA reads TGTGCCAGCAGCTTGTTAGTTTCGAGAGCGGGGAAGAACACCGGGGAGCTGTTTTTT.

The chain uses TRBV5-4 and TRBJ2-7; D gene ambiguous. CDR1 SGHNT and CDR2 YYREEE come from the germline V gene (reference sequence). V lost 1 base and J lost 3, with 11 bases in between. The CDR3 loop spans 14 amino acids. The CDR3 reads CASSLQQTFYEQYF. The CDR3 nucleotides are TGTGCCAGCAGCTTGCAACAGACTTTCTACGAGCAGTACTTC.

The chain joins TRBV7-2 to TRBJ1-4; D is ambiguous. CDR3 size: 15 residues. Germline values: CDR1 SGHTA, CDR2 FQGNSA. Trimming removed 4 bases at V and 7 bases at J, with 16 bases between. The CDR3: CASSSSVNRGEKLFF. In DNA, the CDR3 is TGTGCCAGCAGCTCATCGGTTAACCGGGGTGAAAAACTGTTTTTT. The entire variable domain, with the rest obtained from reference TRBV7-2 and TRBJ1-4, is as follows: GAGVSQSPSNKVTEKGKDVELRCDPISGHTALYWYRQSLGQGLEFLIYFQGNSAPDKSGLPSDRFSAERTGGSVSTLTIQRTQQEDSAVYLCASSSSVNRGEKLFFGSGTQLSVL.

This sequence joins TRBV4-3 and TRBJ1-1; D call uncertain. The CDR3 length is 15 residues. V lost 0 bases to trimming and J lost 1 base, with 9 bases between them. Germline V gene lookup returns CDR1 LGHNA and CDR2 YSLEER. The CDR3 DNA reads TGCGCCAGCAGCCAAGATAGTGCCGGGAACACTGAAGCTTTCTTT. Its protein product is CASSQDSAGNTEAFF.

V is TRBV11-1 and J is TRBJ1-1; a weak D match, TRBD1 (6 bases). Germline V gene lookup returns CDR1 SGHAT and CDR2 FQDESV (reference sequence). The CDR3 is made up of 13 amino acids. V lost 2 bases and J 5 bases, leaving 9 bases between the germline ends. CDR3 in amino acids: CASSLYRETEAFF. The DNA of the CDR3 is TGTGCCAGCAGCTTATACAGGGAAACTGAAGCTTTCTTT.

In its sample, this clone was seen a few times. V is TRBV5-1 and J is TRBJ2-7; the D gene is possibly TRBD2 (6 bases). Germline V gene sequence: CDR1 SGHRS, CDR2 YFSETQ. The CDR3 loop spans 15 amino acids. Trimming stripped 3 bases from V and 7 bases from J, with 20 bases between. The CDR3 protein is CASSSSGVPTVEQYF. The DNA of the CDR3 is TGCGCCAGCAGCTCTTCGGGGGTACCTACGGTAGAGCAGTACTTC.

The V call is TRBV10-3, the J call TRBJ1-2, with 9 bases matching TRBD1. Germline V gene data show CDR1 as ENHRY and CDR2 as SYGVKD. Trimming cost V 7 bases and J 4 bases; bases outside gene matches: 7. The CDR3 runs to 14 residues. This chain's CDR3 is CAITWDRESYGYTF. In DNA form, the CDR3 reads TGTGCCATCACGTGGGACAGGGAGAGCTATGGCTACACCTTC.

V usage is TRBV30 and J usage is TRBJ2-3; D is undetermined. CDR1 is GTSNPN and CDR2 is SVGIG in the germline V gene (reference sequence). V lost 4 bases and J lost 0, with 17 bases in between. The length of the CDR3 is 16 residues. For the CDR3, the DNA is TGTGCCTGGATCCCGACCCCCACGGCTAGCACAGATACGCAGTATTTT. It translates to CAWIPTPTASTDTQYF. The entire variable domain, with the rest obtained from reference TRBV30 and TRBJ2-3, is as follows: SQTIHQWPATLVQPVGSPLSLECTVEGTSNPNLYWYRQAAGRGLQLLFYSVGIGQISSEVPQNLSASRPQDRQFILSSKKLLLSDSGFYLCAWIPTPTASTDTQYFGPGTRLTVL.